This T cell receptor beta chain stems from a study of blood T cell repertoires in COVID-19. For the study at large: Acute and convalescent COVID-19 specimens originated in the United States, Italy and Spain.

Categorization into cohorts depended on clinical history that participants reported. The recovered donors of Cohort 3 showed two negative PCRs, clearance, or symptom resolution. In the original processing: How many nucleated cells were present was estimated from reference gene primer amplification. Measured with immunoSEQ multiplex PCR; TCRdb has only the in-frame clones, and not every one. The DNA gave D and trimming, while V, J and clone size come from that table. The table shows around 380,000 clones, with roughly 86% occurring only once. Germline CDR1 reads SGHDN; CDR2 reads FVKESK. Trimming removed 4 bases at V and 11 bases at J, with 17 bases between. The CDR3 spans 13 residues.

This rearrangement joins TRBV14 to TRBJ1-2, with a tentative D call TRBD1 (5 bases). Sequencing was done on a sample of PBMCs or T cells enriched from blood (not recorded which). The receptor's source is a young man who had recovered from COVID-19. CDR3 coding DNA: TGTGCCAGCAGCCCAAAACGCACGGGGGGGTACACCTTC. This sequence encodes CASSPKRTGGYTF.